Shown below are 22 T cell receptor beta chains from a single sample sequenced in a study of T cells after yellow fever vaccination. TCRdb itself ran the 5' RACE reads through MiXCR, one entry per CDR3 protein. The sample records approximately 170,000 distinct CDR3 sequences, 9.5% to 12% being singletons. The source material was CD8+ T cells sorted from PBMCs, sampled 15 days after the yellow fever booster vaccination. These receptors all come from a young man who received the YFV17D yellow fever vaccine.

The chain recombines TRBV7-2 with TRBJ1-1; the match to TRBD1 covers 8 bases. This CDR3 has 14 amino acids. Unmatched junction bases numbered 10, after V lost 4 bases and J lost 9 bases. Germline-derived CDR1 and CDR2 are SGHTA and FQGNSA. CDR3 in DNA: TGTGCCAGCAGCTACCCAGGGGGCGTGACGAAAGCTTTCTTT. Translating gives CASSYPGGVTKAFF. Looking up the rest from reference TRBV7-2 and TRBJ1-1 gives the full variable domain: GAGVSQSPSNKVTEKGKDVELRCDPISGHTALYWYRQSLGQGLEFLIYFQGNSAPDKSGLPSDRFSAERTGGSVSTLTIQRTQQEDSAVYLCASSYPGGVTKAFFGQGTRLTVV.

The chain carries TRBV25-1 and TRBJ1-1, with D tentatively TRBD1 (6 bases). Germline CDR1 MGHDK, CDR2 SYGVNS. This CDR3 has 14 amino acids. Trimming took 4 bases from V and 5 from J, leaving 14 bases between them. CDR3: CASSAGGGQTEAFF. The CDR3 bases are TGTGCCAGCAGTGCCGGCGGGGGCCAGACTGAAGCTTTCTTT.

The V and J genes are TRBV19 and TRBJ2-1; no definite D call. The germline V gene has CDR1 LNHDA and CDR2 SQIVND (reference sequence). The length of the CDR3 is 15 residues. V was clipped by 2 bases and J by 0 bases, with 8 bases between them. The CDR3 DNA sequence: TGTGCCAGTAGTATACAGTCCAACTCCTACAATGAGCAGTTCTTC. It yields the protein CASSIQSNSYNEQFF.

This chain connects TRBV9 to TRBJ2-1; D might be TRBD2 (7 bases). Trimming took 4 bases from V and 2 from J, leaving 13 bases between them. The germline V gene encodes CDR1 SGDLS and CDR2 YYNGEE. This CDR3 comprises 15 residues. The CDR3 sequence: CASSPRGAAYNEQFF. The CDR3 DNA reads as TGTGCCAGCAGCCCTCGGGGGGCAGCCTACAATGAGCAGTTCTTC.

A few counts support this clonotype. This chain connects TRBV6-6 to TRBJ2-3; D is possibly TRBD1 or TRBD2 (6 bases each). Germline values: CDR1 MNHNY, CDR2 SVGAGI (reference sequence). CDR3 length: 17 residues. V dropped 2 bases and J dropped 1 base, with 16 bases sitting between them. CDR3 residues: CASSYLDVGGGTDTQYF. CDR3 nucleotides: TGTGCCAGCAGTTACCTCGACGTGGGGGGCGGCACAGATACGCAGTATTTT.

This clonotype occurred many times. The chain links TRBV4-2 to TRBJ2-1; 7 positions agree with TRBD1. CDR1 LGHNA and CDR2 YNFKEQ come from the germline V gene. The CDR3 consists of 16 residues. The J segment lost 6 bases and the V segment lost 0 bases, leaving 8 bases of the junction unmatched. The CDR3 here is CASSQENRGRGNEQFF. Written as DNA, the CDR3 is TGTGCCAGCAGCCAAGAAAACAGGGGAAGGGGCAATGAGCAGTTCTTC.

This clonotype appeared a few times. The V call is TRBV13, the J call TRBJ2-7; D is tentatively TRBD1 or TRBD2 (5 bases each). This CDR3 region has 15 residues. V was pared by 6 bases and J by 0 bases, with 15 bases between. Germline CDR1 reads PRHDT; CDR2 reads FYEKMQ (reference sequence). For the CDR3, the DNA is TGTGCCAGCAGAAGTAGGGACGCCAGCTCCTACGAGCAGTACTTC. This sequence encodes CASRSRDASSYEQYF.

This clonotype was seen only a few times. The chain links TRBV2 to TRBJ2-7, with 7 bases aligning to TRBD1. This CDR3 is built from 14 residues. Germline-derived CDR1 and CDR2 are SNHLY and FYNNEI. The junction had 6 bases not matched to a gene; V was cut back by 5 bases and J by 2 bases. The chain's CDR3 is CASSTHRGPYEQYF. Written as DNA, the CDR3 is TGTGCCAGCAGTACCCACAGGGGCCCCTACGAGCAGTACTTC. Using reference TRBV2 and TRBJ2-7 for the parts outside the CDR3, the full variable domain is EPEVTQTPSHQVTQMGQEVILRCVPISNHLYFYWYRQILGQKVEFLVSFYNNEISEKSEIFDDQFSVERPDGSNFTLKIRSTKLEDSAMYFCASSTHRGPYEQYFGPGTRLTVT.

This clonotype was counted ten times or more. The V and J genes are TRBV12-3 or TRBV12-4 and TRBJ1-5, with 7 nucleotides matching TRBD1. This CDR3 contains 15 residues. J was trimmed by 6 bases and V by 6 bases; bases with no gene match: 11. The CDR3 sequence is CASSSDREPSQPQHF. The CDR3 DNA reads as TGTGCCAGCAGCTCCGACAGGGAACCAAGTCAGCCCCAGCATTTT.

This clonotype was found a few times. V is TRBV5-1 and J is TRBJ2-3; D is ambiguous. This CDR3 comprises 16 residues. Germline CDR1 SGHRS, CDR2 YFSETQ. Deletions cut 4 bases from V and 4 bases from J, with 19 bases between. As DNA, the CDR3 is TGCGCCAGCAGCCCGCGCCTGGCCGTCCGACCAGATACGCAGTATTTT. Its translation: CASSPRLAVRPDTQYF.

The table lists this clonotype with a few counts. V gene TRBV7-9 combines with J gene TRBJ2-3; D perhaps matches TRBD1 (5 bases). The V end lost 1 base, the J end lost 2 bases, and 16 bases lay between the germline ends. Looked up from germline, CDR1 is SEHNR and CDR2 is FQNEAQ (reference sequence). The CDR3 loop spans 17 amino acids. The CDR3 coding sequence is TGTGCCAGCAGCTTAGTAGGTCAGGGCGAGCCCACAGATACGCAGTATTTT. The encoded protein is CASSLVGQGEPTDTQYF.

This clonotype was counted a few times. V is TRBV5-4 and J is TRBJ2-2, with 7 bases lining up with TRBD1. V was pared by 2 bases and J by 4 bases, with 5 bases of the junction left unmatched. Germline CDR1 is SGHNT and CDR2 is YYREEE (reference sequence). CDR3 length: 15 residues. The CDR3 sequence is CASSLEGAGTGELFF. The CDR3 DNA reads TGTGCCAGCAGCTTAGAGGGGGCCGGCACCGGGGAGCTGTTTTTT. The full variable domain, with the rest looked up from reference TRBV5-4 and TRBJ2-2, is ETGVTQSPTHLIKTRGQQVTLRCSSQSGHNTVSWYQQALGQGPQFIFQYYREEENGRGNFPPRFSGLQFPNYSSELNVNALELDDSALYLCASSLEGAGTGELFFGEGSRLTVL.

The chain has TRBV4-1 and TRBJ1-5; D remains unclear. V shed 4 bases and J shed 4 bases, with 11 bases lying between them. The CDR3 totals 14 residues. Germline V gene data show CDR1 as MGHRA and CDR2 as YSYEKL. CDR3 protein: CASSPPSLNQPQHF. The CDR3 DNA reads TGCGCCAGCAGCCCCCCGAGCCTAAATCAGCCCCAGCATTTT.

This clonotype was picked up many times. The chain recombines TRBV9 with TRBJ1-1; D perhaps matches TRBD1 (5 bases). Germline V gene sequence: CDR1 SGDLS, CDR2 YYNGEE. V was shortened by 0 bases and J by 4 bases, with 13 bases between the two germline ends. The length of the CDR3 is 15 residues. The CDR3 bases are TGTGCCAGCAGCGTAGGCAGCCCAGGGACCACTGAAGCTTTCTTT. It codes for CASSVGSPGTTEAFF.

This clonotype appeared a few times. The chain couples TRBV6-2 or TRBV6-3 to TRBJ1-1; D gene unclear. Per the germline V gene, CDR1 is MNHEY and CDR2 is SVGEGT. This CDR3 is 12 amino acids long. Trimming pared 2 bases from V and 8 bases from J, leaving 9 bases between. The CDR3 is CASSYPLSEAFF. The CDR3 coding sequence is TGTGCCAGCAGTTACCCCCTTTCAGAAGCTTTCTTT.

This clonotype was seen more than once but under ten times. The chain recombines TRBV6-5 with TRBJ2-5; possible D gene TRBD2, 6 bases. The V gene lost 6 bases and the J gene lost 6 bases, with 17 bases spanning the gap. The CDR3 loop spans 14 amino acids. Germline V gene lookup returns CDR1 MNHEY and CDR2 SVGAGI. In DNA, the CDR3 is TGTGCCAGCAGCTTAGGACCGGAGGGAAAGACCCAGTACTTC. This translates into CASSLGPEGKTQYF.

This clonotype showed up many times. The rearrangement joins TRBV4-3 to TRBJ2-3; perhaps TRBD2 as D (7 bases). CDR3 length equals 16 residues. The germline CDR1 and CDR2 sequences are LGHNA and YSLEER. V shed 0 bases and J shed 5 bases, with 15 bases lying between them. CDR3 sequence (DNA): TGCGCCAGCAGCCAAGATTCCGGGGGGCACATAGATACGCAGTATTTT. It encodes CASSQDSGGHIDTQYF.

The CDR3 here is CASSLGDRYKDGYTF. CDR3 nucleotide sequence: TGTGCCAGCAGCTTAGGTGACCGCTACAAGGATGGCTACACCTTC. The chain has TRBV7-9 and TRBJ1-2, with D unclear. The CDR3 has 15 amino acids. Germline V CDR1 and CDR2: SEHNR, FQNEAQ (reference sequence). Trimming left V 1 base short and J 6 bases short, with 15 bases between.

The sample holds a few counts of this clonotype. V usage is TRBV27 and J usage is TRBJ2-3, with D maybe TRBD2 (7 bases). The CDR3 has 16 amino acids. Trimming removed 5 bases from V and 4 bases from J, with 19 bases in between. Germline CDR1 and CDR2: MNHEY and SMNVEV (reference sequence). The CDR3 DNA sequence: TGTGCCAGCAGTACTTGGGGGGGGGGCCTCCCAGATACGCAGTATTTT. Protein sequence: CASSTWGGGLPDTQYF.

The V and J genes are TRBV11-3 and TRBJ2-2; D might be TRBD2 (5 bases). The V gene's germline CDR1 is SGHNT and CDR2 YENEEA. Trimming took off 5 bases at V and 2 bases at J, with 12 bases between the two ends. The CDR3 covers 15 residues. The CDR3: CASSPSLANTGELFF. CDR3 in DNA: TGTGCCAGCAGCCCCTCGCTAGCCAACACCGGGGAGCTGTTTTTT.

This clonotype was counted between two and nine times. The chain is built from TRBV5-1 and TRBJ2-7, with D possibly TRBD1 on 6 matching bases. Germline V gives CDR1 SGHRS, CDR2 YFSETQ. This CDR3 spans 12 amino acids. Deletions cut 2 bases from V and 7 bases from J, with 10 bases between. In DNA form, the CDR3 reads TGCGCCAGCAGCTTCCAGGGGCGAGAGCAGTACTTC. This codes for CASSFQGREQYF.

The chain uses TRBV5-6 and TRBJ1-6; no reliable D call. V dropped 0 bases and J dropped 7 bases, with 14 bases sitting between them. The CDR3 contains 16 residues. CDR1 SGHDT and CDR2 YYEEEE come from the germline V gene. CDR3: CASSLATVGMNSPLHF. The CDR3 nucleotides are TGTGCCAGCAGCTTGGCCACTGTGGGGATGAATTCACCCCTCCACTTT.